Below, 2 T cell receptor beta chains from the same sample are listed, as sequenced in a study of control samples from healthy donors and cancer patients. Some clones are missing from TCRdb's copy, which holds only in-frame ones; the method was immunoSEQ multiplex PCR. The sample yields about 150,000 clones, over 90% seen once. Sequenced material: blood. Source of these receptors: a man aged 50-59 years in good health.

The chain uses TRBV28 and TRBJ2-3; D remains ambiguous. V was shortened by 4 bases and J by 1 base, with 3 bases between the two germline ends. This CDR3 comprises 12 residues. The V gene's germline CDR1 is MDHEN and CDR2 SYDVKM. In DNA form, the CDR3 reads TGTGCCAGCAGTTCCGGCACAGATACGCAGTATTTT. It codes for CASSSGTDTQYF.

The genes are TRBV5-1 and TRBJ2-7; tentative D call: TRBD2 (6 bases). Deletions cut 4 bases from V and 0 bases from J, with 26 bases between. The CDR3 loop spans 19 amino acids. Germline CDR1 SGHRS, CDR2 YFSETQ. The CDR3 coding sequence is TGCGCCAGCAGCCCAATGACTGGTGGGTTTGCGGGGCGCTCCTACGAGCAGTACTTC. Translation: CASSPMTGGFAGRSYEQYF.